These 29 T cell receptor beta chains were sequenced from one sample in a study of T cell clonality in common variable immunodeficiency. Generated by immunoSEQ multiplex PCR, the TCRdb table keeps only in-frame clones and is missing some. The sample holds tens of thousands of clones, and no clone turns up only once. Sequencing was carried out using peripheral blood mononuclear cells. These receptors came from a person between 18 and 75 years old in good health.

This clone was seen many times. The read falls 3 residues short of the CDR3 end, and the missing part is taken from the germline J gene. The chain joins TRBV11-3 to TRBJ2-3; TRBD1 is a possible D gene (6 bases). Deletions cut 0 bases from V and 6 bases from J, with 13 bases between. Looked up from germline, CDR1 is SGHNT and CDR2 is YENEEA. This CDR3 is built from 15 residues. The CDR3 loop reads CASSLDSRDIDTQYF. The sequenced CDR3 bases are TGTGCCAGCAGCTTAGATTCCAGGGACATCGATACG.

At least ten counts were recorded for this clone. The DNA ends 3 residues before the CDR3 does, and the rest of the CDR3 is filled in from the germline J gene. The V call is TRBV5-4, the J call TRBJ1-1, with D tentatively TRBD1 (5 bases). The CDR3 extends over 13 amino acids. Trimming stripped 4 bases from V and 1 base from J, with 8 bases between. Germline V gives CDR1 SGHNT, CDR2 YYREEE (reference sequence). CDR3 protein: CASSVTGNTEAFF. The DNA read from the CDR3 is TGTGCCAGCAGCGTCACAGGGAACACTGAA.

This clone was seen many times. The read gets to within 3 residues of the CDR3 end, and the germline J gene fills in the rest. This chain joins TRBV18 and TRBJ2-7, with TRBD2 matching over 10 bases. The germline V gene has CDR1 KGHSH and CDR2 LQKENI. The CDR3 sequence is 15 residues long. With V trimmed by 6 bases and J by 6 bases, 11 bases remained unmatched. CDR3 DNA, as far as it was read: TGTGCCAGCTCGGCTCAAAGCGGGAGGGCGTCCGAG. As protein: CASSAQSGRASE. The CDR3 in full is CASSAQSGRASEQYF.

This clone was observed at least ten times. The CDR3 goes on 3 residues after the read ends, and that part is filled in from the germline J gene. The rearrangement joins TRBV5-4 to TRBJ2-5, with 9 bases that match TRBD1. With 4 bases clipped from V and 4 bases from J, the junction kept 5 bases outside the gene matches. Germline V gene sequence: CDR1 SGHNT, CDR2 YYREEE (reference sequence). The CDR3 totals 14 residues. The CDR3 spells CASSVQGAGETQYF. CDR3 DNA (partial): TGTGCCAGCAGCGTACAGGGGGCGGGAGAGACC.

The sample holds many counts of this clone. The read stops 3 residues short of the end of the CDR3; the missing end is completed from the germline J gene. The rearrangement uses TRBV12-3 or TRBV12-4 and TRBJ2-1, with D tentatively TRBD1 (6 bases). The germline V and J ends were trimmed by 6 bases and 5 bases, with 8 bases remaining between them. CDR3 size: 12 residues. CDR3 DNA, as far as it was read: TGTGCCAGCAGACAGGGAGACAATGAG. Amino acid sequence: CASRQGDNE. The full CDR3 is CASRQGDNEQFF.

This clone occurred a few times. The CDR3 goes on 3 residues after the read ends, and that part is filled in from the germline J gene. This chain joins TRBV7-9 and TRBJ2-1; D uncertain. CDR3 length equals 12 residues. V lost 7 bases and J lost 7, with 11 bases in between. Looked up from germline, CDR1 is SEHNR and CDR2 is FQNEAQ (reference sequence). This CDR3 reads CASKLGWNEQFF. Incomplete CDR3 DNA: TGTGCCAGCAAATTAGGGTGGAATGAG.

This clone was seen at least ten times. The sequenced fragment ends 3 residues before the CDR3 boundary, so the rest is inferred from the germline J gene. The chain carries TRBV30 and TRBJ1-6; TRBD1 matches at 8 bases. Germline CDR1 is GTSNPN and CDR2 is SVGIG (reference sequence). After removal of 0 bases from V and 8 bases from J, the junction contained 6 bases not matched to a gene. The CDR3 extends over 15 amino acids. The CDR3 loop reads CAWSVVGQGYSPLHF. The part of the CDR3 DNA that was read is TGTGCCTGGAGTGTAGTCGGACAGGGATATTCACCC.

This clone was counted many times. The CDR3 extends 3 residues past the end of the read, so its final part is completed from the germline J gene. The rearrangement links TRBV6-2 or TRBV6-3 to TRBJ2-1; D may be TRBD2 (5 bases). Trimming took 8 bases from V and 2 from J, leaving 13 bases between them. This CDR3 is built from 14 residues. Germline V CDR1 and CDR2: MNHEY, SVGEGT. CDR3 sequence reads: CASHRGPTYNEQFF. Partial CDR3 DNA: TGTGCCAGCCACCGGGGTCCTACCTACAATGAG.

This clone has at least ten counts. The read finishes 3 residues shy of the CDR3 end, and the germline J gene is used to complete it. This chain links TRBV7-9 with TRBJ2-7, with 7 bases identical to TRBD1. The CDR3 has 12 residues. Germline loops: CDR1 SEHNR, CDR2 FQNEAQ (reference sequence). V gave up 10 bases and J gave up 5 bases; unmatched junction bases: 8. The CDR3 reads CATSTGTDEQYF. CDR3 DNA (partial): TGTGCCACCTCGACAGGGACGGACGAG. Based on the CDR3 plus reference TRBV7-9 and TRBJ2-7, the full variable domain is DTGVSQNPRHKITKRGQNVTFRCDPISEHNRLYWYRQTLGQGPEFLTYFQNEAQLEKSRLLSDRFSAERPKGSFSTLEIQRTEQGDSAMYLCATSTGTDEQYFGPGTRLTVT.

This clone was detected many times. With the read ending 3 residues before the CDR3 end, the germline J gene is used to fill in that end. This chain connects TRBV30 to TRBJ1-1; D is undetermined. The CDR3 has 13 residues. Germline V gives CDR1 GTSNPN, CDR2 SVGIG (reference sequence). V was cut by 0 bases and J by 0 bases, with 5 bases left in between. The CDR3 bases that were read are TGTGCCTGGAGTGTCAGAATGAACACTGAA. Protein product: CAWSVRMNTE. The CDR3, in full, reads CAWSVRMNTEAFF.

There are many counts of this clone. Read data end 3 residues before the CDR3 end; the end is taken from the germline J gene. The chain is built from TRBV6-2 or TRBV6-3 and TRBJ2-5; 7 nucleotides align to TRBD2. V trimming: 5 bases; J trimming: 4 bases; junction bases outside the gene matches: 1. Germline V CDR1 and CDR2: MNHEY, SVGEGT. CDR3 length: 12 amino acids. The CDR3 is CASSAGAETQYF. CDR3 DNA, as far as it was read: TGTGCCAGCAGTGCGGGAGCAGAGACC.

This clone appeared many times. The CDR3 is cut off 3 residues early in the read; its end comes from the germline J gene. This chain uses TRBV7-2 with TRBJ2-1; TRBD1 matches at 7 bases. The CDR3 runs 14 residues. In germline, CDR1 is SGHTA, CDR2 FQGNSA. The V gene end was trimmed by 5 bases and the J gene end by 4 bases; junction bases not matched to a gene: 5. CDR3 in amino acids: CASSPGQVYNEQFF. The CDR3 bases that were read are TGTGCCAGCAGCCCCGGACAGGTTTACAATGAG.

This clone was picked up many times. The read stops 3 residues short of the end of the CDR3; the missing end is completed from the germline J gene. This chain joins TRBV5-1 and TRBJ2-1, with 9 bases aligning to TRBD1. Germline CDR1 is SGHRS and CDR2 is YFSETQ. V gave up 3 bases and J gave up 7 bases; unmatched junction bases: 11. CDR3 length equals 16 residues. CDR3 DNA, as far as it was read: TGCGCCAGCAGCTCTACCGGGACAGGGTACTTGAATGAG. Translated, it gives CASSSTGTGYLNE. The entire CDR3 is CASSSTGTGYLNEQFF.

This clone has a count of ten or more. The read terminates 3 residues before the CDR3 end, so the remaining end is supplied by the germline J gene. The chain couples TRBV18 to TRBJ2-2; perhaps TRBD2 as D (6 bases). Germline values: CDR1 KGHSH, CDR2 LQKENI. The CDR3 totals 15 residues. V lost 5 bases and J 5 bases, leaving 15 bases between the germline ends. CDR3: CASSGGAAETGELFF. The CDR3 DNA, read in part, is TGTGCCAGCTCAGGAGGGGCAGCAGAAACCGGGGAG.

This clone was recorded many times. The sequence runs out 3 residues before the end of the CDR3; the remainder is reconstructed from the germline J gene. The V gene is TRBV4-1, the J gene TRBJ1-5, with D uncertain. The CDR3 consists of 15 residues. V shed 2 bases and J shed 0 bases, with 8 bases lying between them. From germline, CDR1 is MGHRA and CDR2 YSYEKL. The part of the CDR3 DNA that was read is TGCGCCAGCAGCCAAACGAGGCTTAGCAATCAGCCC. Protein product: CASSQTRLSNQP. The whole CDR3 sequence reads CASSQTRLSNQPQHF.

At least ten counts were recorded for this clone. The read terminates 3 residues before the CDR3 end, so the remaining end is supplied by the germline J gene. The sample carries other DNA sequences with the same CDR3. The rearrangement joins TRBV19 to TRBJ2-7; 11 nucleotides line up with TRBD2. CDR1 is LNHDA, CDR2 SQIVND, per germline (reference sequence). The CDR3 is 15 amino acids. The V gene end was trimmed by 2 bases and the J gene end by 2 bases; junction bases not matched to a gene: 2. This chain's CDR3 is CASSILAGGAYEQYF. The CDR3 bases that were read are TGTGCCAGTAGTATACTAGCGGGAGGCGCCTACGAG.

This clone was seen only a few times. The sequenced fragment ends 3 residues before the CDR3 boundary, so the rest is inferred from the germline J gene. V is TRBV7-2 and J is TRBJ2-4, with a tentative D call TRBD1 (6 bases). The CDR3 runs 13 residues. The germline V and J ends were trimmed by 1 base and 6 bases, with 7 bases remaining between them. CDR1 is SGHTA and CDR2 is FQGNSA in the germline V gene. CDR3 bases read: TGTGCCAGCAGCTTAGAGGACAGAAACATT. Translation gives CASSLEDRNI. The CDR3 in full is CASSLEDRNIQYF.

This clone was counted at least ten times. The sequenced CDR3 bases are TGTGCCAGCAGCTTCGACAGGGGGGACACTGAA. Translated: CASSFDRGDTE. The complete CDR3 sequence is CASSFDRGDTEAFF. The rearrangement joins TRBV7-2 to TRBJ1-1; 9 bases are a match to TRBD1. The CDR3 goes on 3 residues after the read ends, and that part is filled in from the germline J gene. J gave up 3 bases and V 3 bases, and 2 bases lay outside the gene matches. Germline loops: CDR1 SGHTA, CDR2 FQGNSA. The CDR3 loop spans 14 amino acids. The full variable domain, its missing parts supplied by reference TRBV7-2 and TRBJ1-1, is GAGVSQSPSNKVTEKGKDVELRCDPISGHTALYWYRQSLGQGLEFLIYFQGNSAPDKSGLPSDRFSAERTGGSVSTLTIQRTQQEDSAVYLCASSFDRGDTEAFFGQGTRLTVV.

This clone occurred many times. The read halts 3 residues ahead of the CDR3 end, with the missing end drawn from the germline J gene. The gene calls are TRBV12-3 or TRBV12-4 and TRBJ2-2; 9 nucleotides line up with TRBD1. Germline trimming cut 4 bases from V and 7 bases from J; bases unmatched to any gene: 4. The length of the CDR3 is 14 residues. The sequenced CDR3 bases are TGTGCCAGCAGTTCGACAGGGGGAAGCGGGGAG. This translates into CASSSTGGSGE. The CDR3, in full, reads CASSSTGGSGELFF.

This clone has a count of ten or more. The read halts 3 residues ahead of the CDR3 end, with the missing end drawn from the germline J gene. This sequence joins TRBV20-1 and TRBJ2-1, with 7 bases fitting TRBD2. This CDR3 comprises 14 residues. With V trimmed by 5 bases and J by 2 bases, 6 bases remained unmatched. Germline V lookup: CDR1 DFQATT, CDR2 SNEGSKA (reference sequence). The covered CDR3 bases are TGCAGTGCTGCTGGGGGGGTTACCTACAATGAG. Translation gives CSAAGGVTYNE. The CDR3 in its entirety is CSAAGGVTYNEQFF.

This clone was detected many times. CDR3: CASSERIYYGYTF. The part of the CDR3 DNA that was read is TGTGCCAGCAGTGAGCGGATTTACTATGGC. This chain joins TRBV2 and TRBJ1-2, with unresolved D. Coverage ceases 3 residues before the CDR3 finishes, and the germline J gene fills in the end. Trimming left V 3 bases short and J 3 bases short, with 8 bases between. In germline, CDR1 is SNHLY, CDR2 FYNNEI. CDR3 size: 13 residues.

Ten or more counts support this clone. The read terminates 3 residues before the CDR3 end, so the remaining end is supplied by the germline J gene. V is TRBV20-1 and J is TRBJ2-2, with TRBD2 identical over 8 bases. Trimming cost V 3 bases and J 1 base; bases outside gene matches: 7. The CDR3 is 16 amino acids. The germline V gene has CDR1 DFQATT and CDR2 SNEGSKA (reference sequence). CDR3 DNA, as far as it was read: TGCAGTGCTAGGGGAGGTAGCGGGGAGAACACCGGGGAG. Residues: CSARGGSGENTGE. The whole CDR3 protein is CSARGGSGENTGELFF.

At least ten counts were recorded for this clone. The read falls 3 residues short of the CDR3 end, and the missing part is taken from the germline J gene. This chain links TRBV5-1 with TRBJ2-5; TRBD2 aligns across 8 bases. With 4 bases clipped from V and 4 bases from J, the junction kept 12 bases outside the gene matches. CDR3 length: 16 amino acids. Germline V gene sequence: CDR1 SGHRS, CDR2 YFSETQ. CDR3 DNA, as far as it was read: TGCGCCAGCAGCCCGGGACTAGGGGGAATGCGAGAGACC. This translates into CASSPGLGGMRET. The CDR3 in full is CASSPGLGGMRETQYF. Based on the CDR3 plus reference TRBV5-1 and TRBJ2-5, the full variable domain is KAGVTQTPRYLIKTRGQQVTLSCSPISGHRSVSWYQQTPGQGLQFLFEYFSETQRNKGNFPGRFSGRQFSNSRSEMNVSTLELGDSALYLCASSPGLGGMRETQYFGPGTRLLVL.

This clone has a count of ten or more. The read falls 3 residues short of the CDR3 end, and the missing part is taken from the germline J gene. This sequence joins TRBV7-2 and TRBJ2-7, with D possibly matching TRBD2 (5 bases). The CDR3 runs 13 residues. The V gene lost 8 bases and the J gene lost 0 bases, with 11 bases spanning the gap. Germline V CDR1 and CDR2: SGHTA, FQGNSA. CDR3 bases read: TGTGCCAGCGGCGGGCGCAACTCCTACGAG. Its protein product is CASGGRNSYE. The whole CDR3 is CASGGRNSYEQYF.

This clone appeared many times. CDR3 bases read: TGTGCCAGCAAACAGGCGAACACCGGGGAG. Residues: CASKQANTGE. The CDR3 as a whole reads CASKQANTGELFF. The chain employs TRBV7-9 and TRBJ2-2; TRBD1 might be the D (5 bases). The read ends 3 residues before the CDR3 terminus; that terminus is restored from the germline J gene. The germline V and J ends were trimmed by 7 bases and 0 bases, with 6 bases remaining between them. Germline-derived CDR1 and CDR2 are SEHNR and FQNEAQ (reference sequence). There are 13 residues in the CDR3.

Ten or more counts support this clone. The read halts 3 residues ahead of the CDR3 end, with the missing end drawn from the germline J gene. V and J are TRBV30 and TRBJ2-7, with 8 bases aligning to TRBD1. This CDR3 comprises 14 residues. Germline values: CDR1 GTSNPN, CDR2 SVGIG (reference sequence). Unmatched junction bases numbered 8, after V lost 1 base and J lost 6 bases. The CDR3: CAWSGADRAVEQYF. The CDR3 bases that were read are TGTGCCTGGAGTGGTGCGGACAGGGCTGTCGAG.

This clone was observed many times. The sequenced fragment ends 3 residues before the CDR3 boundary, so the rest is inferred from the germline J gene. The rearrangement joins TRBV2 to TRBJ1-2, with TRBD1 as a possible D gene (6 bases). Germline values: CDR1 SNHLY, CDR2 FYNNEI. Deletions cut 5 bases from V and 3 bases from J, with 13 bases between. The CDR3 is made up of 14 amino acids. CDR3 amino acids: CASSSSGGHYGYTF. The covered CDR3 bases are TGTGCCAGCAGTTCTTCTGGGGGCCACTATGGC.

This clone was counted at least ten times. The observed sequence ends 3 residues before the CDR3 terminus, with the missing tail filled in from the germline J gene. The chain is built from TRBV20-1 and TRBJ2-6; weak D call: TRBD1 (6 bases). V gave up 3 bases and J gave up 1 base, with 19 bases separating them. There are 18 residues in the CDR3. The germline V gene has CDR1 DFQATT and CDR2 SNEGSKA (reference sequence). The sequenced part of the CDR3 DNA is TGCAGTGCTAGGGTCGCTAGGGGGAGAGGATCTGGGGCCAACGTC. Protein: CSARVARGRGSGANV. The full CDR3 reads CSARVARGRGSGANVLTF.

The sample holds many counts of this clone. The read ends 3 residues before the CDR3 terminus; that terminus is restored from the germline J gene. The chain links TRBV29-1 to TRBJ2-7; 7 positions agree with TRBD2. Germline V gene sequence: CDR1 SQVTM, CDR2 ANQGSEA. CDR3 length: 12 residues. With V trimmed by 6 bases and J by 4 bases, 6 bases remained unmatched. The CDR3 reads CSVGGDPYEQYF. The sequenced part of the CDR3 DNA is TGCAGCGTGGGGGGGGACCCATACGAG.